These 17 T cell receptor beta chains were all obtained from the same sample, sequenced in a study of T cells in Graves' hyperthyroidism and ophthalmopathy. RNA transcripts yielded amplified TCR beta CDR3 regions. Primed by the HTBI set, a first-round RT-PCR was run on the TCR CDR3. In TCRdb, the multiplex PCR reads were re-called with MiXCR into one record per CDR3 protein. The sample yields fewer than 800,000 distinct CDR3 sequences, about a sixth seen once. Sequencing was carried out using blood. All receptors derive from a man younger than 35 with Graves' hyperthyroidism.

The sample holds a few counts of this clonotype. Relative to the germline gene, one junction end is altered; a read error may explain this. This sequence joins TRBV7-3 and TRBJ2-7, with D perhaps TRBD1 (5 bases). This CDR3 contains 14 residues. Germline values: CDR1 SGHTA, CDR2 FQGTGA. CDR3 residues: CASSQEGQNYEQYF. As DNA, the CDR3 is TGCGCCAGCAGCCAAGAAGGACAAAACTACGAGCAGTACTTC.

This clonotype was observed a few times. The chain links TRBV7-6 to TRBJ2-2; D is possibly TRBD1 or TRBD2 (5 bases each). CDR3 length: 12 residues. The germline CDR1 and CDR2 sequences are SGHVS and FNYEAQ. The ends were cut back, 5 bases at V and 7 bases at J, with 8 bases in the middle. Here the CDR3 reads CASSGGVGELFF. The CDR3 DNA follows: TGTGCCAGCAGCGGGGGAGTCGGGGAGCTGTTTTTT.

The CDR3 DNA reads as TGTGCCATCAGGAAGAGGGGGGGAAGGCAAGAGACCCAGTACTTC. Residues: CAIRKRGGRQETQYF. This chain connects TRBV10-3 to TRBJ2-5; D is perhaps TRBD2 (7 bases). V lost 6 bases and J lost 2, with 16 bases in between. Germline V gene data show CDR1 as ENHRY and CDR2 as SYGVKD. This CDR3 is 15 amino acids long.

The gene calls are TRBV7-6 and TRBJ1-2; a possible D gene is TRBD1 (6 bases). V gave up 7 bases and J gave up 6 bases, with 21 bases separating them. The CDR3 covers 15 residues. The V gene's germline CDR1 is SGHVS and CDR2 FNYEAQ. For the CDR3, the DNA is TGTGCCAGCACCGCCCCCCGGGCGGGGGCGAATGGCTACACCTTC. This sequence encodes CASTAPRAGANGYTF.

The chain recombines TRBV12-3 or TRBV12-4 with TRBJ2-3; no firm D call. The CDR3 has 16 amino acids. Between the trimmed V and J ends, which lost 5 bases and 4 bases, there was a span of 19 bases. The CDR3: CASSDLLVQPADTQYF. DNA of the CDR3: TGTGCCAGCAGTGACCTTCTCGTTCAGCCCGCAGATACGCAGTATTTT.

Concerning this clonotype: A read error may produce the germline difference seen at one junction end. The chain recombines TRBV18 with TRBJ1-1; no reliable D call. Germline assignment: CDR1 KGHSH and CDR2 LQKENI. CDR3 length equals 12 residues. The CDR3 nucleotides are TGTGTCAGCTCACCTGGAGGTCTAGGAGCTTTCTTT. Encoded protein: CVSSPGGLGAFF. Full variable domain (rest looked up from reference TRBV18 and TRBJ1-1): NAGVMQNPRHLVRRRGQEARLRCSPMKGHSHVYWYRQLPEEGLKFMVYLQKENIIDESGMPKERFSAEFPKEGPSILRIQQVVRGDSAAYFCVSSPGGLGAFFGQGTRLTVV.

This clonotype was detected ten times or more. The chain is built from TRBV3-1 and TRBJ2-7; TRBD1 or TRBD2 may be the D gene (6 bases each). V lost 5 bases, J lost 2 bases, and 25 bases lay in between. This CDR3 is built from 18 residues. In germline, CDR1 is LGHDT, CDR2 YNNKEL (reference sequence). The CDR3: CASSSRPQTIGGAYEQYF. The CDR3 nucleotides read TGTGCCAGCAGCTCCCGCCCACAGACTATCGGGGGCGCCTACGAGCAGTACTTC.

This clonotype was seen a handful of times. The chain recombines TRBV15 with TRBJ2-3; D possibly matches TRBD1 or TRBD2 (5 bases each). The CDR3 loop spans 15 amino acids. The V gene's germline CDR1 is LNHNV and CDR2 YYDKDF (reference sequence). The ends were cut back, 3 bases at V and 5 bases at J, with 15 bases in the middle. CDR3 protein: CATSSPRGVGDTQYF. In DNA, the CDR3 is TGTGCCACCAGCAGCCCTCGAGGGGTGGGAGATACGCAGTATTTT.

The rearrangement uses TRBV29-1 and TRBJ2-3; D is undetermined. Trimming cost V 0 bases and J 0 bases, with 7 bases left between them. The CDR3 runs to 14 residues. Germline V gene lookup returns CDR1 SQVTM and CDR2 ANQGSEA. This CDR3 is CSVEDGRSTDTQYF. The CDR3 DNA reads TGCAGCGTTGAAGATGGCAGAAGCACAGATACGCAGTATTTT.

Only a few counts were recorded for this clonotype. The J gene is TRBJ2-7, the V gene TRBV7-6, with D perhaps matching TRBD1 (6 bases). Germline CDR1 SGHVS, CDR2 FNYEAQ. This CDR3 is 15 amino acids long. The germline V and J ends were trimmed by 1 base and 0 bases, with 10 bases remaining between them. CDR3 nucleotide sequence: TGTGCCAGCAGCTTAGACAGGGCCGTCTCCTACGAGCAGTACTTC. Translation gives CASSLDRAVSYEQYF.

This clonotype has at least ten counts. Here the CDR3 reads CSARSGANNLEFF. The CDR3 DNA reads TGCAGTGCTAGATCTGGCGCCAACAATCTGGAGTTCTTC. V and J are TRBV20-1 and TRBJ2-1; D is unresolved. V was pared by 2 bases and J by 14 bases, with 19 bases between. The CDR3 runs 13 residues. Germline-derived CDR1 and CDR2 are DFQATT and SNEGSKA (reference sequence).

In its sample, this clonotype was seen many times. CDR3 residues: CASSQQRTDTQYF. CDR3 bases: TGTGCCAGCAGCCAACAGAGAACAGATACGCAGTATTTT. The chain has TRBV12-3 or TRBV12-4 and TRBJ2-3; D is undetermined. The V end was cut by 6 bases, the J end by 3 bases, with 10 bases between. There are 13 residues in the CDR3.

V usage is TRBV15 and J usage is TRBJ2-1; weak D call: TRBD1 (7 bases). Germline-derived CDR1 and CDR2 are LNHNV and YYDKDF (reference sequence). The CDR3 runs 15 residues. Trimming removed 0 bases from V and 4 bases from J, with 10 bases in between. The CDR3 sequence is CATSRDAGQYNEQFF. The DNA of the CDR3 is TGTGCCACCAGCAGAGATGCGGGACAGTACAATGAGCAGTTCTTC.

The rearrangement joins TRBV6-2 or TRBV6-3 to TRBJ2-1; possible D gene TRBD2, 6 bases. The CDR3 contains 12 residues. V shed 4 bases and J shed 15 bases, with 16 bases lying between them. From germline, CDR1 is MNHEY and CDR2 SVGEGT. The CDR3 bases are TGTGCCAGCAGTTTAGGGGACTCAGCACCGTTCTTC. Protein sequence: CASSLGDSAPFF.

The chain is built from TRBV29-1 and TRBJ1-2; D not resolved. Trimming removed 6 bases at V and 6 bases at J, with 14 bases between. The germline V gene has CDR1 SQVTM and CDR2 ANQGSEA. The CDR3 sequence is 12 residues long. The DNA of the CDR3 is TGCAGCGTGCCTGGTTTCGCGGATGGCTACACCTTC. This encodes CSVPGFADGYTF.

The genes are TRBV18 and TRBJ2-3; D is possibly TRBD1 (5 bases). V dropped 3 bases and J dropped 10 bases, with 14 bases sitting between them. CDR3 length: 13 residues. Germline V lookup: CDR1 KGHSH, CDR2 LQKENI. CDR3 protein: CASSPTPLGAQYF. The CDR3 coding sequence is TGTGCCAGCTCACCTACTCCCCTAGGGGCGCAGTATTTT.

This clonotype occurred many times. This chain connects TRBV6-2 or TRBV6-3 to TRBJ2-1; D gene unclear. V dropped 7 bases and J dropped 0 bases, with 10 bases sitting between them. This CDR3 has 14 residues. Per germline, CDR1 MNHEY and CDR2 SVGEGT. CDR3 sequence (DNA): TGTGCCAGCATCCAGAGTAGCTCCTACAATGAGCAGTTCTTC. It specifies CASIQSSSYNEQFF.